This TCR beta chain derives from a study of beta chain features in type 1 diabetes. Whole-study findings and limits: Relative to healthy donors, patients appeared to have naive, central memory and Treg TCRB repertoires that were more similar. Because the template was cDNA, high-expressing cells might be over-represented.

Germline V CDR1 and CDR2: WNHNN, SYGVQD (reference sequence). V gave up 3 bases and J gave up 9 bases, with 12 bases separating them. The CDR3 length is 13 residues. Sequenced material consisted of expressed TCRB transcripts (all of the isolated RNA was reverse transcribed). TCRdb keeps only in-frame clones here, not all; method: immunoSEQ multiplex PCR. The sample holds 40,000 to 45,000 clones, around 50% seen once. The authors took one heparinised blood draw, averaging about 116 mL, from each donor. CD4+ cells of the naive, central memory, regulatory and stem cell-like memory types were sorted via CD45RO/CCR7/CD25/CD127/CD95/CD27. This clone was seen a handful of times. Its target is not known.

The chain joins TRBV10-1 to TRBJ2-1, with TRBD1 as a possible D gene (6 bases). The TCR sequence derives from a woman aged 18-29 years in good health. Sequenced input: Tregs from blood. CDR3 sequence reads: CASSDTLGGEQFF. The CDR3 DNA follows: TGCGCCAGCAGTGATACGTTAGGGGGTGAGCAGTTCTTC.